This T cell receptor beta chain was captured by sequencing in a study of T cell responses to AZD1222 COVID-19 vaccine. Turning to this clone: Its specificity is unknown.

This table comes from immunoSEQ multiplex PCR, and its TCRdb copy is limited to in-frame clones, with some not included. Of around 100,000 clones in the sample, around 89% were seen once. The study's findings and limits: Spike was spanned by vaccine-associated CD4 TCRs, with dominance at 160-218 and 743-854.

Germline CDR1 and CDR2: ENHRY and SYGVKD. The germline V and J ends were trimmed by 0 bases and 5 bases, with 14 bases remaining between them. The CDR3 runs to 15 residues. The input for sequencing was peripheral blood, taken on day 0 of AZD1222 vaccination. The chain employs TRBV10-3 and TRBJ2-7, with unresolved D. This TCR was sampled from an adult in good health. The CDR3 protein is CAISESSTRSHEQYF. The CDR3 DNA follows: TGTGCCATCAGTGAGTCGAGTACTCGGTCCCACGAGCAGTACTTC.